This TCR beta chain was captured in a study of technical replicates of blood from several donors. V lost 5 bases and J lost 1; bases outside the gene matches: 0. The CDR3 length is 13 residues. Germline V CDR1 and CDR2: MNHNS, SASEGT. This clone appeared once. Repertoires were generated with immunoSEQ multiplex PCR, while TCRdb's copy carries only in-frame clones and drops some. The sample lists roughly 65,000 clones, over 75% occurring once. This chain links TRBV6-1 with TRBJ2-5; 8 nucleotides match TRBD2. Sequences were obtained from PBMCs. The clonotype comes from a human donor in good health. Some clones in this sample may be carry-over from other donors' samples. This chain's CDR3 is CASSRGGQETQYF. The CDR3 DNA is TGTGCCAGCAGTCGGGGGGGCCAAGAGACCCAGTACTTC.